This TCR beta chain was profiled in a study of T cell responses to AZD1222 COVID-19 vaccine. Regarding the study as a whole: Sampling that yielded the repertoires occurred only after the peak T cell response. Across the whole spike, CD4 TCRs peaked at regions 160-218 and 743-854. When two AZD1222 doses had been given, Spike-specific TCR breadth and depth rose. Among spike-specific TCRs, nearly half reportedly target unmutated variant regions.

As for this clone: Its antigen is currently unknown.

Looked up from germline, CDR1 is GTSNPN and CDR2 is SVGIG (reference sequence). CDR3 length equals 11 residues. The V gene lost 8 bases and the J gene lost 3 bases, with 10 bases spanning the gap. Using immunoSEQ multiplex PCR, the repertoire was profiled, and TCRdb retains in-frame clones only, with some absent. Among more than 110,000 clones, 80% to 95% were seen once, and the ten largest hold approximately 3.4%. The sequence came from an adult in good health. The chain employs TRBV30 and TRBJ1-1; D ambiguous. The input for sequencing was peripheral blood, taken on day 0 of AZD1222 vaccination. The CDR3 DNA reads TGTGCCAGACACTCCCACACTGAAGCTTTCTTT. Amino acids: CARHSHTEAFF.